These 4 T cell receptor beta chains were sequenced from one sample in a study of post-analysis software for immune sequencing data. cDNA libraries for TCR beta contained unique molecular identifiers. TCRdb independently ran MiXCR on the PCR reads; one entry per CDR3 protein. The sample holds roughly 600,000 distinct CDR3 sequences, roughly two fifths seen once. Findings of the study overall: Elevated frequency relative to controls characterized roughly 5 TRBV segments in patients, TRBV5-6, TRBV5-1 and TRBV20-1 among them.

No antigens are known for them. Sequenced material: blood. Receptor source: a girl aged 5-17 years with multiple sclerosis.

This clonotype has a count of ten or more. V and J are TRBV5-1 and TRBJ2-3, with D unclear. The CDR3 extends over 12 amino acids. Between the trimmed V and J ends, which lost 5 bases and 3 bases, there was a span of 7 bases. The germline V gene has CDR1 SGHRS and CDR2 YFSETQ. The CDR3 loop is CASSIITDTQYF. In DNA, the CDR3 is TGCGCCAGCAGTATTATTACAGATACGCAGTATTTT.

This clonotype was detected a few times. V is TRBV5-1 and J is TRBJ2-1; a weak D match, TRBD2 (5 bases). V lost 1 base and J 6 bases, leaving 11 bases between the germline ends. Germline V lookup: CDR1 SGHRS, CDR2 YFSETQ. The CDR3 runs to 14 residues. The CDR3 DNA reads TGCGCCAGCAGCTTGAATGCGGGCTCCAATGAGCAGTTCTTC. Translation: CASSLNAGSNEQFF.

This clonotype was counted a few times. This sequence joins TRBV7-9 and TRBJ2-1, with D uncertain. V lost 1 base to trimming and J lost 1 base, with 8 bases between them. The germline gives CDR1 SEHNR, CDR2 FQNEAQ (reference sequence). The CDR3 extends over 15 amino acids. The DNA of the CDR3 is TGTGCCAGCAGCTTAGGAGACCTTTCCTACAATGAGCAGTTCTTC. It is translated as CASSLGDLSYNEQFF.

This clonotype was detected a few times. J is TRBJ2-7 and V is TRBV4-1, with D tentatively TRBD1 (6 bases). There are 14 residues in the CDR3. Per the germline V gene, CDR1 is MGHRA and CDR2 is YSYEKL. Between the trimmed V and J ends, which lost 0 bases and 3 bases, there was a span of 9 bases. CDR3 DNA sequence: TGCGCCAGCAGCCAAGAGGGACACTTCTACGAGCAGTACTTC. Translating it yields CASSQEGHFYEQYF.